Sequencing of this T cell receptor (beta chain) was carried out in a study of Ad26.COV2.S vaccination and SARS-CoV-2 variants. The CDR3 runs to 13 residues. The V end lost 1 base, the J end lost 3 bases, and 6 bases lay between the germline ends. The germline V gene encodes CDR1 MNHNS and CDR2 SASEGT. Treatment described: around 19 received Ad26.COV2.S at low or high dose, single or two shots; 5 received placebo; per-sample allocation not given. Sampling was performed 63 days after the first vaccine or placebo injection. The table came from immunoSEQ multiplex PCR; TCRdb's copy has only in-frame clones and leaves some out. Of about 480,000 clones in the sample, around 85% are singletons; the top ten hold roughly 13%.

V gene TRBV6-1 combines with J gene TRBJ1-2; D is unresolved. The sequenced sample was peripheral blood, obtained in a trial of Ad26.COV2.S vaccine versus placebo. This TCR came from a person aged 18-60 years who received the Ad26.COV2.S COVID-19 vaccine or a placebo. The CDR3 region has the DNA TGTGCCAGCAGTGAAGGGTGGGACTATGGCTACACCTTC. Translating it yields CASSEGWDYGYTF.